Presented here are 31 T cell receptor beta chains from one specimen sequenced in a study of PD-L1 blockade in urothelial cancer. Produced via immunoSEQ multiplex PCR; TCRdb's table is partial and in-frame only. The sample contains about 52,000 clones, roughly 80% of which appear only once. The specimen was PBMCs, collected around atezolizumab (anti-PD-L1) treatment. The receptors stem from a man in his 70s with urothelial cancer.

The rearrangement uses TRBV9 and TRBJ2-5; tentatively, D is TRBD1 (5 bases). Between the trimmed V and J ends, which lost 5 bases and 0 bases, there was a span of 11 bases. This CDR3 is built from 14 residues. The germline V gene has CDR1 SGDLS and CDR2 YYNGEE. CDR3 DNA: TGTGCCAGCAGTTTGACAGTCAACCAAGAGACCCAGTACTTC. The encoded protein is CASSLTVNQETQYF.

This clone was seen a handful of times. The CDR3 reads CASSSGQGSGGYTF. The CDR3 DNA sequence: TGTGCCAGCAGCTCGGGACAGGGGAGTGGTGGCTACACCTTC. The gene calls are TRBV28 and TRBJ1-2, with 10 bases matching TRBD1. The CDR3 runs 14 residues. The V and J ends lost 6 bases and 7 bases, in that order; junction bases with no gene match: 8. Per germline, CDR1 MDHEN and CDR2 SYDVKM.

The rearrangement joins TRBV9 to TRBJ2-3; D perhaps matches TRBD2 (6 bases). V was shortened by 3 bases and J by 6 bases, with 17 bases between the two germline ends. This CDR3 is built from 15 residues. CDR1 is SGDLS, CDR2 YYNGEE, per germline. The CDR3 reads CASSADPGGSDTQYF. The CDR3 DNA reads as TGTGCCAGCAGCGCCGACCCTGGGGGGTCCGATACGCAGTATTTT.

This chain joins TRBV28 and TRBJ1-5; 10 bases match TRBD1. The CDR3 is 18 amino acids. V gave up 6 bases and J gave up 2 bases; unmatched junction bases: 13. Germline V gene sequence: CDR1 MDHEN, CDR2 SYDVKM. This CDR3 reads CASSLSWTGGRGNQPQHF. The DNA for the CDR3 is TGTGCCAGCAGCCTATCCTGGACAGGGGGACGGGGCAATCAGCCCCAGCATTTT. The full variable domain, in which reference TRBV28 and TRBJ1-5 provide the parts outside the CDR3, is DVKVTQSSRYLVKRTGEKVFLECVQDMDHENMFWYRQDPGLGLRLIYFSYDVKMKEKGDIPEGYSVSREKKERFSLILESASTNQTSMYLCASSLSWTGGRGNQPQHFGDGTRLSIL.

The rearrangement joins TRBV11-2 to TRBJ2-2; TRBD2 matches 7 bases. V shed 5 bases, J shed 8 bases, and the junction held 11 bases outside the gene matches. The V gene's germline CDR1 is SGHAT and CDR2 FQNNGV. The CDR3 extends over 15 amino acids. CDR3 in amino acids: CASSILWGGLGELFF. CDR3 in DNA: TGTGCCAGCAGCATACTATGGGGGGGGTTAGGGGAGCTGTTTTTT. Full variable domain (outside the CDR3, taken from reference TRBV11-2 and TRBJ2-2): EAGVAQSPRYKIIEKRQSVAFWCNPISGHATLYWYQQILGQGPKLLIQFQNNGVVDDSQLPKDRFSAERLKGVDSTLKIQPAKLEDSAVYLCASSILWGGLGELFFGEGSRLTVL.

V is TRBV7-2 and J is TRBJ2-1; 11 nucleotides agree with TRBD2. Germline-derived CDR1 and CDR2 are SGHTA and FQGNSA. The CDR3 covers 15 residues. V trimming: 3 bases; J trimming: 4 bases; junction bases outside the gene matches: 2. The CDR3 protein is CASSLGTSGYNEQFF. DNA of the CDR3: TGTGCCAGCAGCTTGGGGACTAGCGGATACAATGAGCAGTTCTTC. The complete variable domain, with remaining parts taken from reference TRBV7-2 and TRBJ2-1, reads GAGVSQSPSNKVTEKGKDVELRCDPISGHTALYWYRQSLGQGLEFLIYFQGNSAPDKSGLPSDRFSAERTGGSVSTLTIQRTQQEDSAVYLCASSLGTSGYNEQFFGPGTRLTVL.

This chain links TRBV6-5 with TRBJ2-1, with D tentatively TRBD2 (5 bases). The V end lost 2 bases, the J end lost 3 bases, and 14 bases lay between the germline ends. Germline V lookup: CDR1 MNHEY, CDR2 SVGAGI. There are 16 residues in the CDR3. The CDR3 is CASSYLLARRYNEQFF. CDR3 nucleotides: TGTGCCAGCAGTTACCTATTAGCGCGGCGCTACAATGAGCAGTTCTTC.

V and J are TRBV5-3 and TRBJ1-5; D remains unclear. TRBV5-3 is annotated as an ORF whose role is uncertain. This CDR3 contains 16 residues. The germline V and J ends were trimmed by 3 bases and 9 bases, with 22 bases remaining between them. The CDR3 protein is CARSCSSEAYQPPQHF. CDR3 bases: TGTGCCAGAAGCTGCTCCTCAGAGGCCTATCAACCGCCCCAGCATTTT.

This clone was counted between two and nine times. The chain has TRBV28 and TRBJ1-2, with D hard to call. Trimming shortened V by 3 bases and J by 7 bases, and 15 bases separated the two germline ends. CDR3 size: 14 residues. Germline CDR1 and CDR2: MDHEN and SYDVKM. CDR3 nucleotide sequence: TGTGCCAGCAGTTTTGTCCAGGCCAGAAGTGGCTACACCTTC. Protein sequence: CASSFVQARSGYTF.

The rearrangement joins TRBV6-1 to TRBJ1-4; D call uncertain. V gave up 6 bases and J gave up 1 base, with 9 bases separating them. Germline V gives CDR1 MNHNS, CDR2 SASEGT. This CDR3 comprises 14 residues. CDR3 nucleotides: TGTGCCAGCAGGGAGGAGCTAACTAATGAAAAACTGTTTTTT. Translating it yields CASREELTNEKLFF.

The rearrangement joins TRBV19 to TRBJ2-2, with D possibly matching TRBD1 (5 bases). V was clipped by 6 bases and J by 6 bases, with 11 bases between them. The germline V gene encodes CDR1 LNHDA and CDR2 SQIVND (reference sequence). This CDR3 is 13 amino acids long. In nucleotides, the CDR3 is TGTGCCAGTAGCACGCAGGGTGCCGGGGAGCTGTTTTTT. Its translation is CASSTQGAGELFF.

The rearrangement uses TRBV12-2 and TRBJ2-2; the D segment call TRBD1 is taken from the table without a DNA check. TRBV12-2 is classified as a pseudogene. CDR3 length: 21 residues. CDR3 loop: CASRFLYRDRDPPGHTGELFF. The CDR3 coding sequence is TGTGCAAGTCGCTTCTTGTACCGGGACAGGGACCCCCCTGGTCACACCGGGGAGCTGTTTTTT.

The chain links TRBV5-1 to TRBJ1-2; 8 nucleotides match TRBD1. Germline V CDR1 and CDR2: SGHRS, YFSETQ. The CDR3 loop spans 14 amino acids. V lost 1 base to trimming and J lost 2 bases; unmatched junction nucleotides: 1. CDR3 sequence: CASSLQGANYGYTF. CDR3 bases: TGCGCCAGCAGCTTGCAGGGGGCCAACTATGGCTACACCTTC.

This clone has just one count. The chain couples TRBV10-3 to TRBJ2-6, with 9 bases identical to TRBD1. J gave up 2 bases and V 10 bases, and 6 bases lay outside the gene matches. The CDR3 length is 15 residues. Germline V CDR1 and CDR2: ENHRY, SYGVKD. CDR3 sequence: CATGQGGTGANVLTF. DNA of the CDR3: TGTGCCACGGGACAGGGAGGCACTGGGGCCAACGTCCTGACTTTC.

V is TRBV11-3 and J is TRBJ2-1; D may be TRBD1 (5 bases). Germline lookup yields CDR1 SGHNT and CDR2 YENEEA. V lost 3 bases, J lost 8 bases, and 17 bases lay in between. This CDR3 region has 15 residues. The CDR3 loop reads CASSFEDRGGDEQFF. As DNA, the CDR3 is TGTGCCAGCAGCTTCGAAGATAGGGGCGGCGATGAGCAGTTCTTC.

The genes are TRBV5-4 and TRBJ2-2, with 8 bases aligning to TRBD1. Losses at the gene ends were 3 bases for V and 4 bases for J; bases not matched to a gene: 2. The germline gives CDR1 SGHNT, CDR2 YYREEE (reference sequence). This CDR3 region has 14 residues. The CDR3 sequence is CASSWTGRTGELFF. The CDR3 coding sequence is TGTGCCAGCAGCTGGACAGGGCGCACCGGGGAGCTGTTTTTT.

The chain recombines TRBV7-9 with TRBJ1-1; 8 bases align to TRBD1. With V trimmed by 5 bases and J by 1 base, 6 bases remained unmatched. CDR1 and CDR2 from the germline V gene are SEHNR and FQNEAQ (reference sequence). This CDR3 spans 15 amino acids. In nucleotides, the CDR3 is TGTGCCAGCAGCAGTCGACAGGGGCCGAACACTGAAGCTTTCTTT. Amino acids: CASSSRQGPNTEAFF.

This chain connects TRBV10-3 to TRBJ2-7; TRBD2 aligns across 8 bases. Germline values: CDR1 ENHRY, CDR2 SYGVKD. The V segment lost 4 bases and the J segment 9 bases; nucleotides outside the gene matches: 11. This CDR3 spans 14 amino acids. CDR3 protein: CAISVGTSDGGQYF. The CDR3 nucleotides are TGTGCCATCAGTGTAGGGACTAGTGACGGAGGGCAGTACTTC.

The chain carries TRBV7-2 and TRBJ2-2; 8 nucleotides align to TRBD1. The V and J ends lost 0 bases and 0 bases, in that order; junction bases with no gene match: 18. The germline gives CDR1 SGHTA, CDR2 FQGNSA. CDR3 length: 22 amino acids. The CDR3 DNA follows: TGTGCCAGCAGCTTAGCTTATACAGGGGGGAGCCTTAGAACAGCGAACACCGGGGAGCTGTTTTTT. This encodes CASSLAYTGGSLRTANTGELFF.

This clone occurred a few times. The rearrangement joins TRBV28 to TRBJ2-7; 14 bases are shared with TRBD2. The CDR3 spans 14 residues. Germline CDR1 reads MDHEN; CDR2 reads SYDVKM. After removal of 7 bases from V and 8 bases from J, the junction contained 7 bases not matched to a gene. The CDR3 loop is CASTSTSGRAQQYF. CDR3 nucleotides: TGTGCCAGCACCTCGACTAGCGGGAGGGCCCAGCAGTACTTC.

The V gene is TRBV5-1, the J gene TRBJ2-1; D unclear. This CDR3 contains 13 residues. The germline CDR1 and CDR2 sequences are SGHRS and YFSETQ. V was clipped by 1 base and J by 6 bases, with 8 bases between them. As DNA, the CDR3 is TGCGCCAGCAGCTTGTCAGGTACCAATGAGCAGTTCTTC. The encoded protein is CASSLSGTNEQFF.

This clone was observed a few times. This sequence joins TRBV27 and TRBJ1-1; 7 positions agree with TRBD1. The germline CDR1 and CDR2 sequences are MNHEY and SMNVEV (reference sequence). The CDR3 has 14 residues. Trimming took 2 bases from V and 4 from J; bases not matched to a gene: 4. DNA for the CDR3: TGTGCCAGCAGTTTAAAAAGGGGGCTCACTGAAGCTTTCTTT. This translates into CASSLKRGLTEAFF.

Note on this clone: Compared with germline, one end of the junction differs, possibly owing to a read error. The genes are TRBV7-3 and TRBJ1-1; TRBD1 matches at 7 bases. The length of the CDR3 is 15 residues. CDR1 is SGHTA and CDR2 is FQGTGA in the germline V gene. The CDR3 DNA reads as TGTGCCAGCAGCACACGTCCAGGGGGGAACGCTGAAGCTTTCTTT. This codes for CASSTRPGGNAEAFF.

This clone was counted only a few times. This chain connects TRBV29-1 to TRBJ2-2; D is unresolved. CDR3 length: 12 residues. V was shortened by 7 bases and J by 0 bases, with 6 bases between the two germline ends. CDR1 and CDR2 from the germline V gene are SQVTM and ANQGSEA. In nucleotides, the CDR3 is TGCAGCGGGGCCTCGAACACCGGGGAGCTGTTTTTT. It encodes CSGASNTGELFF.

This clone appeared a few times. The rearrangement joins TRBV30 to TRBJ1-3; D ambiguous. The CDR3 length is 14 residues. Trimming removed 3 bases at V and 0 bases at J, with 9 bases between. Germline CDR1 GTSNPN, CDR2 SVGIG (reference sequence). Written as DNA, the CDR3 is TGTGCCTGGAGCGCCGGGAGCTCTGGAAACACCATATATTTT. This sequence encodes CAWSAGSSGNTIYF.

This chain joins TRBV28 and TRBJ1-5; no clear D gene. CDR3 size: 15 residues. The germline gives CDR1 MDHEN, CDR2 SYDVKM. V shed 1 base and J shed 4 bases, with 11 bases lying between them. In nucleotides, the CDR3 is TGTGCCAGCAGTTTATATGCTAGGCGTAATCAGCCCCAGCATTTT. This codes for CASSLYARRNQPQHF. The full variable domain, in which reference TRBV28 and TRBJ1-5 provide the parts outside the CDR3, is DVKVTQSSRYLVKRTGEKVFLECVQDMDHENMFWYRQDPGLGLRLIYFSYDVKMKEKGDIPEGYSVSREKKERFSLILESASTNQTSMYLCASSLYARRNQPQHFGDGTRLSIL.

In its sample, this clone was seen once. The chain carries TRBV9 and TRBJ2-1; D ambiguous. Trimming cost V 4 bases and J 0 bases, with 11 bases left between them. This CDR3 has 15 amino acids. CDR1 SGDLS and CDR2 YYNGEE come from the germline V gene. In DNA, the CDR3 is TGTGCCAGCAGCCCCTCCAGGAACTCCTACAATGAGCAGTTCTTC. Translation gives CASSPSRNSYNEQFF.

This clone occurred a few times. This chain joins TRBV29-1 and TRBJ2-2; 7 bases agree with TRBD1. This CDR3 region has 16 residues. Per the germline V gene, CDR1 is SQVTM and CDR2 is ANQGSEA. The V segment lost 4 bases and the J segment 0 bases; nucleotides outside the gene matches: 8. The CDR3 DNA reads as TGCAGCGTTGGGACGTCGCAGGGGGCGAACACCGGGGAGCTGTTTTTT. Translation gives CSVGTSQGANTGELFF.

The chain combines TRBV27 with TRBJ2-2; possible D gene TRBD1, 6 bases. CDR1 is MNHEY and CDR2 is SMNVEV in the germline V gene (reference sequence). The CDR3 contains 15 residues. Between the trimmed V and J ends, which lost 4 bases and 6 bases, there was a span of 15 bases. The CDR3 bases are TGTGCCAGCAGTTCCGGGACAATACGACCCGGGGAGCTGTTTTTT. Its translation is CASSSGTIRPGELFF.

V gene TRBV19 combines with J gene TRBJ1-5; D unresolved. This CDR3 is built from 15 residues. Trimming left V 7 bases short and J 10 bases short, with 23 bases between. Germline loops: CDR1 LNHDA, CDR2 SQIVND (reference sequence). CDR3 DNA sequence: TGTGCCAGTAAGGCGGGATTAGACGGGAATAATCCCCAGCATTTT. Amino acids: CASKAGLDGNNPQHF.

The chain links TRBV20-1 to TRBJ1-1; D is uncertain. Germline lookup yields CDR1 DFQATT and CDR2 SNEGSKA (reference sequence). The CDR3 runs to 11 residues. Between the trimmed V and J ends, which lost 8 bases and 1 base, there was a span of 8 bases. The CDR3 spells CSPRANTEAFF. The CDR3, as DNA: TGCAGTCCGAGGGCGAACACTGAAGCTTTCTTT.